The rows below give T cell receptor beta chains drawn from one sample of a study of response to subunit inactivated influenza vaccine. Via MiXCR, TCRdb re-called the RT-PCR reads, giving one row per CDR3 protein. The repertoire holds some 520,000 distinct CDR3 sequences, with about 17% as singletons. The input for sequencing was CD4+ T cells sorted from PBMCs, taken around 25 months after vaccination. The receptors derive from a man aged 45 to 70 who received an inactivated influenza vaccine. The CDR3 runs from the conserved cysteine through the conserved F or W. The order of the fields is D gene, J gene, V gene, clone size, CDR3 DNA, CDR3 protein. The D gene is left open where the match is weak. Where a row states a size, it is once, few, many or the class of an expanded clone; other rows omit it.

>NA|TRBJ2-7|TRBV20-1|few
TGCAGTGCTAGAGATAGGGATAGAACCTCCTACGAGCAGTACTTC
CSARDRDRTSYEQYF
>NA|TRBJ2-5|TRBV7-6|few
TGTGCCAGCAGCTTATACGGGGCTAGCCCTCAAGAGACCCAGTACTTC
CASSLYGASPQETQYF
>TRBD2|TRBJ2-7|TRBV12-3/TRBV12-4|NA
TGTGCCACCTCAGACTCCCAGGGACTAGCGGGCCACGAGCAGTACTTC
CATSDSQGLAGHEQYF
>NA|TRBJ2-2|TRBV6-1|NA
TGTGCCAGCAGTGAAGGGACTATGAACACCGGGGAGCTGTTTTTT
CASSEGTMNTGELFF
>NA|TRBJ2-5|TRBV7-9|once
TGTGCCAGCAGTATAGAGACCCAGTACTTC
CASSIETQYF
>NA|TRBJ1-1|TRBV7-2|few
TGTGCCAGCAGCTTACACAAGAACACTGAAGCTTTCTTT
CASSLHKNTEAFF
>NA|TRBJ2-3|TRBV4-1|many
TGCGCCAGCAGCCAAGACAATTACCTCACAGATACGCAGTATTTT
CASSQDNYLTDTQYF
>TRBD2|TRBJ2-2|TRBV12-3/TRBV12-4|few
TGTGCCAGCAGACTAGCGGGGGGCCGGTCCGGGGAGCTGTTTTTT
CASRLAGGRSGELFF
>NA|TRBJ1-2|TRBV20-1|NA
TGCAGTGCAAATACAGGGAACTATGGCTACACCTTC
CSANTGNYGYTF
>NA|TRBJ2-7|TRBV29-1|few
TGCAGCGTTGCTTCGGGCTACGAGCAGTACTTC
CSVASGYEQYF
>NA|TRBJ2-2|TRBV20-1|NA
TGCAGTGCTAGGAATCGGGAACCGAAAACAACGAACACCGGGGAGCTGTTTTTT
CSARNREPKTTNTGELFF